This T cell receptor beta chain was sequenced in a study of sequential checkpoint blockade in melanoma. As for the study in general: TCRbeta immunosequencing was performed on DNA from 91 pretreatment melanoma tumor samples. Matched biopsies came pretreatment and at week 13 for twenty-two patients.

As to treatment: randomized to nivolumab then ipilimumab (arm A) or the reverse (arm B). In this sample, this clone is medium-sized. Its antigen is unknown. The CDR3 has 17 residues. J lost 6 bases, V lost 5 bases, and 14 bases had no gene match. Per the germline V gene, CDR1 is SGHNT and CDR2 is YENEEA. Assay: immunoSEQ multiplex PCR; the TCRdb copy retains only in-frame clones and omits some. The data show 3,000 to 4,000 clones, approximately 23% seen once. Study-level findings and limits: Rising tumor T-cell fraction and clonality meant about 30 times likelier benefit. Pretreatment TIL clonality tracked with response in the nivolumab-first arm.

This specimen was tumor tissue (inferred from file names), taken from a patient given nivolumab and ipilimumab in sequence. This sequence originates from a human donor with melanoma. The V and J genes are TRBV11-3 and TRBJ2-2; TRBD2 matches 8 bases. The CDR3 is CASSPTSGGVGPGELFF. The CDR3 DNA is TGTGCCAGCAGCCCGACCTCCGGGGGGGTGGGGCCCGGGGAGCTGTTTTTT.